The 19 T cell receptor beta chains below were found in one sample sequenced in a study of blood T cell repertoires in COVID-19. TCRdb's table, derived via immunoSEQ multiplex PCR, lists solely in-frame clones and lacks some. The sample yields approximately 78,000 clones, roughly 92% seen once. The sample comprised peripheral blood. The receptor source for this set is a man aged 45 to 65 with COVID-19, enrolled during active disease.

CDR3 DNA: TGTGCCAGCAGTTTTTTAGGCACAGATACGCAGTATTTT. It codes for CASSFLGTDTQYF. The genes are TRBV12-3 or TRBV12-4 and TRBJ2-3; the D is unclear. V was cut by 3 bases and J by 1 base, with 5 bases left in between. The CDR3 has 13 amino acids.

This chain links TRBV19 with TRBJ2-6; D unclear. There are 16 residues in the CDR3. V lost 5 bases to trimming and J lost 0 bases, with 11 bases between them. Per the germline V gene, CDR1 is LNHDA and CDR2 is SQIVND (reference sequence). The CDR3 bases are TGTGCCAGTAGTCCGAACAGTCTCTCTGGGGCCAACGTCCTGACTTTC. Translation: CASSPNSLSGANVLTF.

CDR3 in amino acids: CASSQPSGSGAGELFF. CDR3 bases: TGTGCCAGCAGCCAACCTAGCGGGAGTGGGGCCGGGGAGCTGTTTTTT. V usage is TRBV27 and J usage is TRBJ2-2, with 10 positions matching TRBD2. Germline values: CDR1 MNHEY, CDR2 SMNVEV (reference sequence). This CDR3 has 16 residues. The V gene end was trimmed by 6 bases and the J gene end by 6 bases; junction bases not matched to a gene: 10.

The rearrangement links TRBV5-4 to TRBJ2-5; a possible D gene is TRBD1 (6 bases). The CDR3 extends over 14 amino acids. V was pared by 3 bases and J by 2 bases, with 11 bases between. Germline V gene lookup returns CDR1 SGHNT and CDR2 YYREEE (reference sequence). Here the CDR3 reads CASSSGQYQETQYF. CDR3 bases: TGTGCCAGCAGCTCCGGACAGTATCAAGAGACCCAGTACTTC.

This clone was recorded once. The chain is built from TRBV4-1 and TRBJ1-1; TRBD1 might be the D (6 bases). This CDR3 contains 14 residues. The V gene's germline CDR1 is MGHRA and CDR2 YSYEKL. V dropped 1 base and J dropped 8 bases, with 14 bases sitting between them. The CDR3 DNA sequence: TGCGCCAGCAGCCAAGCGGGGGGGGCAATCGAAGCTTTCTTT. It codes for CASSQAGGAIEAFF.

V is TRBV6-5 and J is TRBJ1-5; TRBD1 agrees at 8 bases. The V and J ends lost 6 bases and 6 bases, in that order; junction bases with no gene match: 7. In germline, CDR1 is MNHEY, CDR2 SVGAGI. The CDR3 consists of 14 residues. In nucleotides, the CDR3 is TGTGCCAGCAGGTATGGACAGGGTGGTCAGCCCCAGCATTTT. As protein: CASRYGQGGQPQHF.

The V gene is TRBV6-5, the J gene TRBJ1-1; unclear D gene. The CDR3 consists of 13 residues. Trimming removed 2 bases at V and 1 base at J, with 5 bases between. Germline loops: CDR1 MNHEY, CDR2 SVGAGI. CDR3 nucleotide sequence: TGTGCCAGCAGTTACAACACGAACACTGAAGCTTTCTTT. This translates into CASSYNTNTEAFF.

The CDR3 loop is CASRRDRFYEQYV. Here the CDR3 DNA reads TGTGCCAGTCGCCGGGACAGATTCTACGAGCAGTACGTC. The J gene is TRBJ2-7, the V gene TRBV6-6; 7 bases line up with TRBD1. The germline CDR1 and CDR2 sequences are MNHNY and SVGAGI (reference sequence). Trimming at V came to 9 bases and at J to 3 bases, leaving 8 bases not matched to a gene. The CDR3 is 13 residues long.

CDR3 bases: TGTGCCAGCAGCGTAGGACTAGCGGGTATAACCGGGGAGCTGTTTTTT. Encoded protein: CASSVGLAGITGELFF. The gene calls are TRBV9 and TRBJ2-2, with 10 positions matching TRBD2. J was trimmed by 5 bases and V by 0 bases; bases with no gene match: 4. The CDR3 length is 16 residues. Germline CDR1 SGDLS, CDR2 YYNGEE.

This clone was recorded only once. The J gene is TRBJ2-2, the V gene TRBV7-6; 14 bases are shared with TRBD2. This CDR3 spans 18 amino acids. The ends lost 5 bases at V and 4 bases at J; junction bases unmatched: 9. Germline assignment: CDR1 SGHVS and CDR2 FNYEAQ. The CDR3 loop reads CASSPGTSGSNPTGELFF. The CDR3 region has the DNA TGTGCCAGCAGCCCCGGGACTAGCGGGAGTAATCCCACCGGGGAGCTGTTTTTT.

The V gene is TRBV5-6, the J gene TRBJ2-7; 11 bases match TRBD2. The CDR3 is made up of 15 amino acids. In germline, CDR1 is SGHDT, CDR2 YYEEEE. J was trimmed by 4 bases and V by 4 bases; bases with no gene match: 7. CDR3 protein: CASSRTSGSIYEQYV. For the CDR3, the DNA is TGTGCCAGCAGCCGAACTAGCGGGAGTATATACGAGCAGTACGTC.

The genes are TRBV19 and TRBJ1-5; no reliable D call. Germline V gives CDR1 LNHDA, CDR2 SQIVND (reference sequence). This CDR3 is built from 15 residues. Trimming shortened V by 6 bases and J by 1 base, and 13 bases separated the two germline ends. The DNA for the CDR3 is TGTGCCAGTAGGAGGGCCGCGGGAAGCAATCAGCCCCAGCATTTT. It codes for CASRRAAGSNQPQHF.

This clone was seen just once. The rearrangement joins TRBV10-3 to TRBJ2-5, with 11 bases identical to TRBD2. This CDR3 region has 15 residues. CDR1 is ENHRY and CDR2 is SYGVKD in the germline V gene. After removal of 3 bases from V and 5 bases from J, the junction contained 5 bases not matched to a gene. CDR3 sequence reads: CAISDLAGGRETQYF. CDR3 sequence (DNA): TGTGCCATCAGTGACCTAGCGGGAGGTCGGGAGACCCAGTACTTC.

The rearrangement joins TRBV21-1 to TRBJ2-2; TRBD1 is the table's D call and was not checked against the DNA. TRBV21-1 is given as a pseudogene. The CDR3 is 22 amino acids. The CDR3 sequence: CASSKRCANNKQGCQNTGELFF. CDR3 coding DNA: TGTGCCAGCAGCAAAAGGTGCGCAAACAACAAACAGGGTTGTCAGAACACCGGGGAGCTGTTTTTT.

The CDR3 DNA follows: TGCAGTGCTATCCGCGAAAACATTCAGTACTTC. It specifies CSAIRENIQYF. The genes are TRBV20-1 and TRBJ2-4; D gene uncertain. Trimming cost V 4 bases and J 5 bases, with 6 bases left between them. The CDR3 contains 11 residues. Germline V gene data show CDR1 as DFQATT and CDR2 as SNEGSKA (reference sequence).

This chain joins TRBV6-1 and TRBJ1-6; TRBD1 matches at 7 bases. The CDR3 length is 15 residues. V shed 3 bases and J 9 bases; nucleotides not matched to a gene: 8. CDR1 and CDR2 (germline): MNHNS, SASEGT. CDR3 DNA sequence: TGTGCCAGCAGTGATTTGAGACAGGGTTCTTCACCCCTCCACTTT. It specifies CASSDLRQGSSPLHF.

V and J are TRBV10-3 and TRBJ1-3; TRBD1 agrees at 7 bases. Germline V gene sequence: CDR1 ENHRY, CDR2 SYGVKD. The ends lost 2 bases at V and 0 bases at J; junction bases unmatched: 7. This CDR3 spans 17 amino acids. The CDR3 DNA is TGTGCCATCAGTGAGCGGTGGGACAGTTTCTCTGGAAACACCATATATTTT. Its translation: CAISERWDSFSGNTIYF.

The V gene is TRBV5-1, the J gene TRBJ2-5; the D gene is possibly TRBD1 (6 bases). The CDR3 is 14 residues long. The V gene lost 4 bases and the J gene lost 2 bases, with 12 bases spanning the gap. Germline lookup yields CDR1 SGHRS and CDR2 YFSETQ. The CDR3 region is CASSQQGRQETQYF. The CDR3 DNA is TGCGCCAGCAGCCAACAGGGTAGGCAAGAGACCCAGTACTTC.

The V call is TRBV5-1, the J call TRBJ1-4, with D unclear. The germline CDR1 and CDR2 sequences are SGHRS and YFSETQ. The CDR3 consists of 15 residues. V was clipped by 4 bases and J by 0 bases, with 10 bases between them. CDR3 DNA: TGCGCCAGCAGCAGCGGCCAGGCAACTAATGAAAAACTGTTTTTT. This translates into CASSSGQATNEKLFF.